One and the same sample provided the 2 T cell receptor beta chains below, sequenced in a study of shared T cell receptors in the human thymus (dated by TCRdb to 2020 to 2022). Library preparation employed the immunoSEQ multiplex PCR assay. TCRdb's version of the immuneACCESS table is confined to in-frame rearrangements and falls short of the full clone set. An unresolved V gene accounts for under half of the shortfall where checked; the remainder is of unknown origin. This sample comprises 650,000 to 950,000 clones, approximately 85% of them detected only once. Of the sample, roughly 0.01% is held by the ten largest clones. These same records also appear under a second study, on human thymus T cells.

Source material: thymocytes. The receptors here all came from a girl less than two years old with a congenital heart defect. Donor details come from another sample of the same person, matched by shared clones.

The chain combines TRBV5-1 with TRBJ2-4, with 8 bases matching TRBD1. The CDR3 is 14 amino acids. After removal of 4 bases from V and 4 bases from J, the junction contained 4 bases not matched to a gene. Germline V gene sequence: CDR1 SGHRS, CDR2 YFSETQ. CDR3 in DNA: TGCGCCAGCAGCACCGGGACAGGTAAAAACATTCAGTACTTC. Its translation: CASSTGTGKNIQYF.

The chain joins TRBV28 to TRBJ1-5; the match to TRBD1 covers 10 bases. CDR3 length: 16 residues. In germline, CDR1 is MDHEN, CDR2 SYDVKM. J was trimmed by 12 bases and V by 3 bases; bases with no gene match: 14. The CDR3 sequence: CASSLSGTGVRGGQHF. CDR3 sequence (DNA): TGTGCCAGCAGTTTGTCCGGGACAGGGGTGCGAGGGGGCCAGCATTTT.